This entry lists 16 T cell receptor beta chains sequenced from one sample in a study of T cells in Graves' hyperthyroidism and ophthalmopathy. Regions amplified from RNA transcripts were the TCR beta CDR3 regions. An initial round of RT-PCR targeting the TCR CDR3 relied on the HTBI primer set. MiXCR was run by TCRdb on the multiplex PCR reads, yielding one entry per CDR3 protein. The sample carries some 300,000 distinct CDR3 sequences, around 20% recorded once. The sample was blood. These receptors all come from a man aged 45 to 65 with Graves' ophthalmopathy.

The genes are TRBV20-1 and TRBJ2-7; D not resolved. CDR3 length: 13 residues. Between the trimmed V and J ends, which lost 1 base and 1 base, there was a span of 8 bases. From germline, CDR1 is DFQATT and CDR2 SNEGSKA (reference sequence). The CDR3 loop reads CSARAPGSYEQYF. The CDR3 DNA is TGCAGTGCTAGAGCCCCTGGGTCCTACGAGCAGTACTTC.

At least ten counts were recorded for this clonotype. This chain joins TRBV3-1 and TRBJ2-2; D is ambiguous. Trimming took 6 bases from V and 12 from J, leaving 14 bases between them. Germline V lookup: CDR1 LGHDT, CDR2 YNNKEL (reference sequence). The CDR3 is made up of 12 amino acids. The chain's CDR3 is CASRDDNPKLFF. CDR3 coding DNA: TGTGCCAGCAGAGACGACAATCCGAAGCTGTTTTTT.

V and J are TRBV30 and TRBJ2-7, with D possibly matching TRBD2 (6 bases). CDR3 length: 16 residues. V lost 0 bases, J lost 0 bases, and 15 bases lay in between. Germline-derived CDR1 and CDR2 are GTSNPN and SVGIG (reference sequence). This chain's CDR3 is CAWSVEPSGLSYEQYF. As DNA, the CDR3 is TGTGCCTGGAGTGTCGAACCTTCGGGACTCTCCTACGAGCAGTACTTC.

This clonotype was observed many times. V gene TRBV7-9 combines with J gene TRBJ2-7; a possible D gene is TRBD1 (6 bases). There are 13 residues in the CDR3. Trimming took off 6 bases at V and 6 bases at J, with 15 bases between the two ends. CDR1 and CDR2 (germline): SEHNR, FQNEAQ (reference sequence). The chain's CDR3 is CASSAFLGGEQYF. In DNA, the CDR3 is TGTGCCAGCAGTGCCTTCTTAGGGGGCGAGCAGTACTTC.

This clonotype was counted between two and nine times. The gene calls are TRBV19 and TRBJ1-1, with D uncertain. This CDR3 has 13 amino acids. V dropped 2 bases and J dropped 5 bases, with 9 bases sitting between them. Germline CDR1 and CDR2: LNHDA and SQIVND (reference sequence). The CDR3 DNA reads as TGTGCCAGTAGTATATCTGGGCCAACTGAAGCTTTCTTT. Amino acids: CASSISGPTEAFF.

This clonotype was detected only a few times. The CDR3, as DNA: TGTGCCAGCAGTTTATACCCGGGCCTACGCCTCGAGCAGTACTTC. Translating it yields CASSLYPGLRLEQYF. The chain carries TRBV28 and TRBJ2-7; D not resolved. The CDR3 spans 15 residues. V dropped 1 base and J dropped 6 bases, with 16 bases sitting between them. Germline CDR1 reads MDHEN; CDR2 reads SYDVKM.

Ten or more counts support this clonotype. The chain recombines TRBV27 with TRBJ2-1; TRBD2 matches at 13 bases. The CDR3 sequence is 16 residues long. J was trimmed by 8 bases and V by 3 bases; bases with no gene match: 7. Germline lookup yields CDR1 MNHEY and CDR2 SMNVEV (reference sequence). The CDR3 DNA reads TGTGCCAGCAGTTTCCGGACTAGCGGGAGAGGAGATGAGCAGTTCTTC. It translates to CASSFRTSGRGDEQFF.

This clonotype was detected many times. J is TRBJ2-1 and V is TRBV2; 9 positions agree with TRBD2. The V gene's germline CDR1 is SNHLY and CDR2 FYNNEI. V gave up 4 bases and J gave up 8 bases; unmatched junction bases: 9. The CDR3 is 15 amino acids. The CDR3 region has the DNA TGTGCCAGCAGTGGACTAGCGGACCGGCTCGATGAGCAGTTCTTC. Translating gives CASSGLADRLDEQFF. The full variable domain, completed using reference TRBV2 and TRBJ2-1, is EPEVTQTPSHQVTQMGQEVILRCVPISNHLYFYWYRQILGQKVEFLVSFYNNEISEKSEIFDDQFSVERPDGSNFTLKIRSTKLEDSAMYFCASSGLADRLDEQFFGPGTRLTVL.

This clonotype was counted a few times. The V gene is TRBV5-1, the J gene TRBJ2-1; perhaps D is TRBD1 or TRBD2 (5 bases each). The V end lost 0 bases, the J end lost 8 bases, and 12 bases lay between the germline ends. CDR1 and CDR2 (germline): SGHRS, YFSETQ. The CDR3 spans 14 residues. The CDR3 region has the DNA TGCGCCAGCAGCTTGGGAGCGGTGGGGGATGAGCAGTTCTTC. This gives the protein CASSLGAVGDEQFF.

V and J are TRBV12-5 and TRBJ2-1; 7 bases match TRBD2. The CDR3 covers 15 residues. Germline V gene lookup returns CDR1 LGHNT and CDR2 FRNRAP. V was pared by 6 bases and J by 6 bases, with 11 bases of the junction left unmatched. The CDR3 loop is CASGPRLAAINEQFF. In DNA form, the CDR3 reads TGTGCTAGTGGACCCAGACTAGCAGCAATCAATGAGCAGTTCTTC.

The rearrangement links TRBV19 to TRBJ2-6; 8 bases agree with TRBD1. CDR1 LNHDA and CDR2 SQIVND come from the germline V gene (reference sequence). After removal of 4 bases from V and 4 bases from J, the junction contained 9 bases not matched to a gene. The CDR3 is 17 amino acids. The DNA of the CDR3 is TGTGCCAGTAGTACCTCTGACAGGGGTGACGGGGCCAACGTCCTGACTTTC. Protein product: CASSTSDRGDGANVLTF.

This clonotype was counted many times. The chain combines TRBV3-1 with TRBJ2-7; perhaps D is TRBD1 or TRBD2 (5 bases each). This CDR3 is built from 14 residues. The ends were cut back, 0 bases at V and 4 bases at J, with 10 bases in the middle. Germline lookup yields CDR1 LGHDT and CDR2 YNNKEL (reference sequence). CDR3 coding DNA: TGTGCCAGCAGCCAAGATGGGGGAGTTTACGAGCAGTACTTC. This sequence encodes CASSQDGGVYEQYF.

This clonotype has at least ten counts. The V call is TRBV5-1, the J call TRBJ2-7; D gene ambiguous. The V end was cut by 4 bases, the J end by 0 bases, with 11 bases between. CDR1 SGHRS and CDR2 YFSETQ come from the germline V gene. The CDR3 length is 14 residues. The CDR3 DNA is TGCGCCAGCAGCAGCTCCAAACCCTCCTACGAGCAGTACTTC. Protein product: CASSSSKPSYEQYF.

This clonotype showed up just a few times. This chain joins TRBV5-6 and TRBJ2-3; maybe TRBD2 (5 bases). The length of the CDR3 is 13 residues. The V and J ends lost 5 bases and 8 bases respectively, with 15 bases between them. Looked up from germline, CDR1 is SGHDT and CDR2 is YYEEEE. In DNA form, the CDR3 reads TGTGCCAGCAGGCCCGAGGGAGCGGTTACGCAGTATTTT. Translating it yields CASRPEGAVTQYF.

This clonotype was recorded at least ten times. The chain couples TRBV20-1 to TRBJ2-7, with 12 bases fitting TRBD1. The V segment lost 2 bases and the J segment 3 bases; nucleotides outside the gene matches: 11. This CDR3 is built from 17 residues. Germline CDR1 and CDR2: DFQATT and SNEGSKA (reference sequence). DNA of the CDR3: TGCAGTGCTAGAAGGCCTCCCCGGGACAGGGGGCGCTACGAGCAGTACTTC. Residues: CSARRPPRDRGRYEQYF.

This clonotype turned up a few times. This rearrangement joins TRBV10-3 to TRBJ2-1; 7 positions match TRBD1. Germline V CDR1 and CDR2: ENHRY, SYGVKD. The CDR3 spans 12 residues. The trim removed 5 bases at V and 5 bases at J, leaving 0 bases unmatched. The CDR3 sequence: CAISTGDNEQFF. In DNA form, the CDR3 reads TGTGCCATCAGTACAGGGGACAATGAGCAGTTCTTC.